Below are 30 T cell receptor beta chains sequenced from a single sample in a study of OX40 agonist ivuxolimab in advanced cancers. The table came from immunoSEQ multiplex PCR; TCRdb's copy has only in-frame clones and leaves some out. The sample gives about 140,000 clones, about 93% of which show up once; 1% is in the top ten. Material: CD4+ or CD8+ T cells sorted from blood, obtained in a trial of the OX40 agonist ivuxolimab. These TCRs come from an adult with an advanced solid tumor such as melanoma, head and neck, liver or kidney cancer.

The chain recombines TRBV9 with TRBJ2-5; the D gene is possibly TRBD2 (6 bases). The germline V and J ends were trimmed by 0 bases and 4 bases, with 10 bases remaining between them. Germline values: CDR1 SGDLS, CDR2 YYNGEE. The CDR3 runs 14 residues. The chain's CDR3 is CASSVASARETQYF. The DNA of the CDR3 is TGTGCCAGCAGCGTAGCTAGCGCCCGAGAGACCCAGTACTTC.

This rearrangement joins TRBV5-1 to TRBJ2-3; TRBD2 matches at 9 bases. V gave up 3 bases and J gave up 1 base; unmatched junction bases: 6. The length of the CDR3 is 16 residues. Germline V lookup: CDR1 SGHRS, CDR2 YFSETQ. CDR3 amino acids: CASSWGASGGTDTQYF. In DNA, the CDR3 is TGCGCCAGCAGCTGGGGGGCTAGCGGGGGCACAGATACGCAGTATTTT. Using reference TRBV5-1 and TRBJ2-3 for the parts outside the CDR3, the full variable domain is KAGVTQTPRYLIKTRGQQVTLSCSPISGHRSVSWYQQTPGQGLQFLFEYFSETQRNKGNFPGRFSGRQFSNSRSEMNVSTLELGDSALYLCASSWGASGGTDTQYFGPGTRLTVL.

This clone came up once. The chain combines TRBV4-3 with TRBJ2-3; TRBD2 might be the D (6 bases). The CDR3 runs 15 residues. Germline V lookup: CDR1 LGHNA, CDR2 YSLEER. V lost 6 bases to trimming and J lost 9 bases, with 22 bases between them. CDR3 sequence (DNA): TGCGCCAGCAGGCGACCTGGGCCGGGGGAGTCGACGCAGTATTTT. Amino acids: CASRRPGPGESTQYF.

V and J are TRBV19 and TRBJ2-7; D possibly corresponds to TRBD1 (5 bases). V lost 4 bases and J lost 4, with 20 bases in between. Germline V gene sequence: CDR1 LNHDA, CDR2 SQIVND (reference sequence). The CDR3 sequence is 16 residues long. In DNA form, the CDR3 reads TGTGCCAGTAGTAATTCGAAGGGCAGGGCGACATACGAGCAGTACTTC. Translated: CASSNSKGRATYEQYF.

The gene calls are TRBV5-4 and TRBJ2-5; D is possibly TRBD2 (5 bases). V shed 0 bases and J shed 2 bases, with 14 bases lying between them. CDR3 length: 16 residues. Germline lookup yields CDR1 SGHNT and CDR2 YYREEE (reference sequence). The CDR3 is CASSLGPGMGQETQYF. In DNA, the CDR3 is TGTGCCAGCAGCTTGGGACCGGGGATGGGGCAAGAGACCCAGTACTTC.

The V and J genes are TRBV27 and TRBJ2-5; 9 bases align to TRBD1. CDR3 length: 15 amino acids. Germline V gene lookup returns CDR1 MNHEY and CDR2 SMNVEV (reference sequence). Unmatched junction bases numbered 5, after V lost 5 bases and J lost 1 base. DNA of the CDR3: TGTGCCAGCAGTGCCTGGACAGGGGTCCAAGAGACCCAGTACTTC. Translating gives CASSAWTGVQETQYF.

The chain is built from TRBV5-4 and TRBJ1-2, with 11 bases lining up with TRBD1. The V gene's germline CDR1 is SGHNT and CDR2 YYREEE (reference sequence). CDR3 length: 16 residues. The trim removed 6 bases at V and 1 base at J, leaving 8 bases unmatched. CDR3 in amino acids: CASTTGGTGGNYGYTF. In DNA, the CDR3 is TGTGCCAGCACCACGGGGGGGACAGGGGGTAACTATGGCTACACCTTC.

The chain carries TRBV4-1 and TRBJ2-7; TRBD2 agrees at 11 bases. Trimming at V came to 1 base and at J to 3 bases, leaving 2 bases not matched to a gene. The CDR3 consists of 15 residues. Germline-derived CDR1 and CDR2 are MGHRA and YSYEKL. The CDR3 bases are TGCGCCAGCAGCCAAGGGGGACTAGCGGACTACGAGCAGTACTTC. It is translated as CASSQGGLADYEQYF.

The chain is built from TRBV27 and TRBJ1-6; 8 bases match TRBD1. Germline lookup yields CDR1 MNHEY and CDR2 SMNVEV (reference sequence). V shed 5 bases and J 4 bases; nucleotides not matched to a gene: 10. The CDR3 totals 17 residues. The CDR3 coding sequence is TGTGCCAGCAGTCCCGCTGGACAGGGATTATATAATTCACCCCTCCACTTT. Residues: CASSPAGQGLYNSPLHF.

This clone showed up just once. The genes are TRBV6-1 and TRBJ1-2, with a tentative D call TRBD1 (5 bases). The CDR3 runs 16 residues. Germline CDR1 MNHNS, CDR2 SASEGT. Deletions cut 2 bases from V and 4 bases from J, with 17 bases between. CDR3 sequence: CASSEPRAGQLYGYTF. Written as DNA, the CDR3 is TGTGCCAGCAGTGAACCCCGGGCAGGGCAGCTCTATGGCTACACCTTC.

The chain couples TRBV13 to TRBJ1-4, with no clear D. The CDR3 extends over 14 amino acids. Germline-derived CDR1 and CDR2 are PRHDT and FYEKMQ (reference sequence). Trimming took 8 bases from V and 8 from J, leaving 18 bases between them. The DNA for the CDR3 is TGTGCCAGCCTTGTAGGTTCGGTAAGAGAAAAACTGTTTTTT. This translates into CASLVGSVREKLFF.

The chain couples TRBV4-1 to TRBJ1-1; the D gene is possibly TRBD1 (6 bases). Germline lookup yields CDR1 MGHRA and CDR2 YSYEKL. This CDR3 contains 15 residues. The V end lost 4 bases, the J end lost 1 base, and 13 bases lay between the germline ends. CDR3 loop: CASSPGVLRNTEAFF. The CDR3 coding sequence is TGCGCCAGCAGCCCAGGGGTATTGAGGAACACTGAAGCTTTCTTT.

This chain joins TRBV28 and TRBJ1-1; D possibly corresponds to TRBD1 (6 bases). Germline values: CDR1 MDHEN, CDR2 SYDVKM. The V end was cut by 2 bases, the J end by 2 bases, with 12 bases between. The CDR3 spans 15 residues. CDR3 in DNA: TGTGCCAGCAGTTTAGGTGGACAGACTAACACTGAAGCTTTCTTT. Translating gives CASSLGGQTNTEAFF.

The V gene is TRBV19, the J gene TRBJ1-3; D gene ambiguous. CDR1 is LNHDA, CDR2 SQIVND, per germline (reference sequence). Trimming removed 1 base from V and 0 bases from J, with 7 bases in between. This CDR3 has 15 residues. CDR3: CASSIVGSSGNTIYF. CDR3 nucleotide sequence: TGTGCCAGTAGTATAGTTGGAAGCTCTGGAAACACCATATATTTT.

This clone was counted between two and nine times. The chain recombines TRBV10-3 with TRBJ2-7, with D perhaps being TRBD1 or TRBD2 (5 bases each). Trimming shortened V by 10 bases and J by 1 base, and 20 bases separated the two germline ends. This CDR3 is built from 15 residues. CDR1 ENHRY and CDR2 SYGVKD come from the germline V gene. Here the CDR3 reads CATSGDELISYEQYF. CDR3 bases: TGTGCCACGAGTGGGGACGAACTCATTTCCTACGAGCAGTACTTC.

This clone turned up a few times. The rearrangement links TRBV9 to TRBJ1-1; D is ambiguous. CDR3 size: 14 residues. The germline V gene encodes CDR1 SGDLS and CDR2 YYNGEE. Trimming pared 1 base from V and 2 bases from J, leaving 9 bases between. CDR3 loop: CASSVMRANTEAFF. CDR3 DNA sequence: TGTGCCAGCAGCGTAATGCGGGCTAACACTGAAGCTTTCTTT.

This sequence joins TRBV5-6 and TRBJ1-1; tentatively, D is TRBD1 (5 bases). V lost 4 bases and J 3 bases, leaving 16 bases between the germline ends. The V gene's germline CDR1 is SGHDT and CDR2 YYEEEE. This CDR3 has 15 residues. The CDR3 loop reads CASSLRGPRDTEAFF. Here the CDR3 DNA reads TGTGCCAGCAGCCTACGGGGACCTAGGGACACTGAAGCTTTCTTT.

The chain has TRBV5-5 and TRBJ2-7; possibly TRBD1 for D (8 bases). The CDR3 is 15 amino acids. V lost 6 bases and J lost 1, with 17 bases in between. Germline CDR1 is SGHKS and CDR2 is YYEKEE (reference sequence). The CDR3 loop is CASTDGQGLSYEQYF. In DNA, the CDR3 is TGTGCCAGCACCGACGGACAGGGACTATCCTACGAGCAGTACTTC.

This chain connects TRBV28 to TRBJ1-5; 8 bases match TRBD1. V lost 6 bases, J lost 2 bases, and 6 bases stayed unmatched. The CDR3 has 15 residues. The germline V gene has CDR1 MDHEN and CDR2 SYDVKM. The chain's CDR3 is CASRPGGAGNQPQHF. CDR3 sequence (DNA): TGTGCCAGCAGGCCAGGGGGCGCGGGCAATCAGCCCCAGCATTTT. The complete variable domain, with remaining parts taken from reference TRBV28 and TRBJ1-5, reads DVKVTQSSRYLVKRTGEKVFLECVQDMDHENMFWYRQDPGLGLRLIYFSYDVKMKEKGDIPEGYSVSREKKERFSLILESASTNQTSMYLCASRPGGAGNQPQHFGDGTRLSIL.

The rearrangement links TRBV7-9 to TRBJ2-7; 7 bases line up with TRBD2. CDR3 length equals 19 residues. J was trimmed by 2 bases and V by 2 bases; bases with no gene match: 18. The V gene's germline CDR1 is SEHNR and CDR2 FQNEAQ (reference sequence). The CDR3 here is CASSLFPLGSAGRAYEQYF. In DNA, the CDR3 is TGTGCCAGCAGCTTATTTCCCCTGGGGTCAGCGGGACGAGCCTACGAGCAGTACTTC.

The chain has TRBV11-3 and TRBJ2-1; D gene uncertain. The V end was cut by 6 bases, the J end by 5 bases, with 11 bases between. This CDR3 comprises 13 residues. Germline lookup yields CDR1 SGHNT and CDR2 YENEEA. CDR3 DNA sequence: TGTGCCAGCAGTGAAACCCCAGACAATGAGCAGTTCTTC. Translating it yields CASSETPDNEQFF.

The chain couples TRBV29-1 to TRBJ2-3; 9 nucleotides line up with TRBD2. The CDR3 covers 14 residues. Trimming took 3 bases from V and 5 from J; bases not matched to a gene: 6. The germline gives CDR1 SQVTM, CDR2 ANQGSEA. In DNA form, the CDR3 reads TGCAGCGTTGATGGGCAAGCGGGGGGAGATACGCAGTATTTT. Translated: CSVDGQAGGDTQYF.

This rearrangement joins TRBV25-1 to TRBJ1-1; D not certain. Germline-derived CDR1 and CDR2 are MGHDK and SYGVNS. This CDR3 has 12 residues. Trimming stripped 4 bases from V and 4 bases from J, with 7 bases between. Written as DNA, the CDR3 is TGTGCCAGCAGTGGACTACCCACTGAAGCTTTCTTT. This codes for CASSGLPTEAFF.

This chain connects TRBV29-1 to TRBJ1-1, with 7 bases aligning to TRBD1. In germline, CDR1 is SQVTM, CDR2 ANQGSEA. The CDR3 runs to 14 residues. The ends lost 7 bases at V and 1 base at J; junction bases unmatched: 9. The CDR3 reads CSGEDRTRNTEAFF. The DNA of the CDR3 is TGCAGCGGGGAGGACAGGACCCGGAACACTGAAGCTTTCTTT. The full variable domain, with the rest looked up from reference TRBV29-1 and TRBJ1-1, is SAVISQKPSRDICQRGTSLTIQCQVDSQVTMMFWYRQQPGQSLTLIATANQGSEATYESGFVIDKFPISRPNLTFSTLTVSNMSPEDSSIYLCSGEDRTRNTEAFFGQGTRLTVV.

The genes are TRBV5-1 and TRBJ2-3, with D unresolved. Germline V gene data show CDR1 as SGHRS and CDR2 as YFSETQ. CDR3 length: 16 residues. V was clipped by 3 bases and J by 2 bases, with 16 bases between them. The CDR3 bases are TGCGCCAGCAGCTCCCTGGGCCTAGGGCCCACAGATACGCAGTATTTT. Translating it yields CASSSLGLGPTDTQYF.

The V and J genes are TRBV7-9 and TRBJ2-6; TRBD1 agrees at 7 bases. The ends lost 5 bases at V and 0 bases at J; junction bases unmatched: 13. Germline CDR1 is SEHNR and CDR2 is FQNEAQ (reference sequence). This CDR3 is 19 amino acids long. DNA of the CDR3: TGTGCCAGCAGCCATAGGGGGCCCACGACTCACTCTGGGGCCAACGTCCTGACTTTC. Translation gives CASSHRGPTTHSGANVLTF.

The gene calls are TRBV19 and TRBJ2-1; 14 bases line up with TRBD2. The V gene end was trimmed by 5 bases and the J gene end by 7 bases; junction bases not matched to a gene: 16. This CDR3 is built from 19 residues. Germline-derived CDR1 and CDR2 are LNHDA and SQIVND (reference sequence). In nucleotides, the CDR3 is TGTGCCAGTAGTGCCCAGACTAGCGGGAGGGCCTACTGGGATAATGAGCAGTTCTTC. Translating gives CASSAQTSGRAYWDNEQFF.

This clone was recorded once. The gene calls are TRBV6-6 and TRBJ1-5; D is uncertain. This CDR3 is 13 amino acids long. V dropped 10 bases and J dropped 3 bases, with 13 bases sitting between them. Germline V gene lookup returns CDR1 MNHNY and CDR2 SVGAGI (reference sequence). The CDR3 DNA reads TGTGCCACCGGGGATGGCTTCAATCAGCCCCAGCATTTT. This gives the protein CATGDGFNQPQHF.

The sample holds one count of this clone. The chain combines TRBV7-2 with TRBJ2-7; D is uncertain. Trimming pared 5 bases from V and 4 bases from J, leaving 18 bases between. CDR3 length equals 15 residues. The germline V gene has CDR1 SGHTA and CDR2 FQGNSA. The chain's CDR3 is CASSLGTVLGYEQYF. Written as DNA, the CDR3 is TGTGCCAGCAGCCTTGGAACCGTTCTAGGGTACGAGCAGTACTTC.

This chain uses TRBV6-1 with TRBJ1-1, with D hard to call. The CDR3 loop spans 11 amino acids. Germline V gives CDR1 MNHNS, CDR2 SASEGT. V was trimmed by 3 bases and J by 8 bases, leaving 7 bases between them. CDR3 sequence reads: CASSDQKEAFF. DNA for the CDR3: TGTGCCAGCAGTGACCAAAAGGAAGCTTTCTTT.